This TCR beta chain was obtained from a study of T-cell memory formation after mild COVID-19. Study summary: Largely, the TCR clusters proved donor specific. Points from the study as a whole: Researchers found some responding clones in pre-infection memory, a sign that cross-reactive memory joined. Clones contracting day 15 to 85 were balanced CD4/CD8; later expanders leaned CD4+.

The germline gives CDR1 SGHTA, CDR2 FQGNSA. V lost 6 bases and J lost 0; bases outside the gene matches: 4. This CDR3 comprises 15 residues. Constant-segment primers were used for 5'RACE, and the resulting TCR alpha and TCR beta cDNA libraries carried sample barcodes and UMIs. TCRdb itself ran the 5' RACE reads through MiXCR, one entry per CDR3 protein. The sample consists of roughly 150,000 distinct CDR3 sequences, 11% to 15% of them appearing once. Comments on this clonotype: Its specificity is not known.

The chain is built from TRBV7-2 and TRBJ2-1; 8 bases are a match to TRBD2. The TCR originated in an adult woman who had mild COVID-19 (a few samples of this study predate the infection). Cell type and time point are not known. Sequencing was done on a sample of PBMCs or a T cell subset sorted from them (not recorded which). The DNA of the CDR3 is TGTGCCAGCAGATCCGGGAGGGCCTCCTACAATGAGCAGTTCTTC. Protein product: CASRSGRASYNEQFF.